Each of the 2 T cell receptor beta chains below was sequenced from the same sample in a study of shared clonotypes between healthy human individuals. Data came from immunoSEQ multiplex PCR; TCRdb stores just in-frame clones and leaves some out. The profile covers about 2.4 million clones, with approximately 93% appearing a single time and 0.36% taken by the ten largest. The sample comprised naive CD4+ T cells from PBMCs. Subset described: CD45RA+ positively selected. The receptor set was obtained from a man aged 18 to 30 in good health. Some clones in this sample may be carry-over from other donors' samples.

The chain links TRBV7-3 to TRBJ2-3, with D perhaps matching TRBD1 (9 bases). This CDR3 is 18 amino acids long. Trimming took off 5 bases at V and 6 bases at J, with 27 bases between the two ends. CDR1 is SGHTA, CDR2 FQGTGA, per germline. Here the CDR3 DNA reads TGTGCCAGCAGCCGACAGGGGGGTAGCGGGACCCGAACGGATACGCAGTATTTT. Protein: CASSRQGGSGTRTDTQYF.

The chain carries TRBV7-9 and TRBJ2-3; D is perhaps TRBD2 (7 bases). The CDR3 is 15 amino acids. The germline V gene has CDR1 SEHNR and CDR2 FQNEAQ (reference sequence). Trimming shortened V by 5 bases and J by 8 bases, and 20 bases separated the two germline ends. CDR3 in DNA: TGTGCCAGCAGCCGCCTAGCGGCCGAGGGGGGTACGCAGTATTTT. Its protein is CASSRLAAEGGTQYF. Complete variable domain (other parts from reference TRBV7-9 and TRBJ2-3): DTGVSQNPRHKITKRGQNVTFRCDPISEHNRLYWYRQTLGQGPEFLTYFQNEAQLEKSRLLSDRFSAERPKGSFSTLEIQRTEQGDSAMYLCASSRLAAEGGTQYFGPGTRLTVL.